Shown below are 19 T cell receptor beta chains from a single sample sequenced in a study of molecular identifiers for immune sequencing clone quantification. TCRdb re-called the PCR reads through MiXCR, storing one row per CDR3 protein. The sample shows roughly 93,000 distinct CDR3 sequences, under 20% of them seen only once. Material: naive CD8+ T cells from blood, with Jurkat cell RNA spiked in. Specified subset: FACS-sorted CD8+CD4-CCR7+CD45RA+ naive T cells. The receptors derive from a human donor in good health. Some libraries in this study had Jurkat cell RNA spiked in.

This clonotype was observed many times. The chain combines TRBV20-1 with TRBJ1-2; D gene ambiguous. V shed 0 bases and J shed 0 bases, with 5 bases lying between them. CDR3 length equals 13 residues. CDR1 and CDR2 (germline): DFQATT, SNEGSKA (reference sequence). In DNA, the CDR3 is TGCAGTGCTAGAGATCCCCCTAACTATGGCTACACCTTC. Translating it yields CSARDPPNYGYTF.

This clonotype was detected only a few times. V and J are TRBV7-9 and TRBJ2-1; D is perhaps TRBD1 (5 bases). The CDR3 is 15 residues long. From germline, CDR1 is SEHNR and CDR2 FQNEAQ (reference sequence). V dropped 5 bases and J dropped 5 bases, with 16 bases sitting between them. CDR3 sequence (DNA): TGTGCCAGCAGCCAGGACACCACCAAAGACAATGAGCAGTTCTTC. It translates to CASSQDTTKDNEQFF.

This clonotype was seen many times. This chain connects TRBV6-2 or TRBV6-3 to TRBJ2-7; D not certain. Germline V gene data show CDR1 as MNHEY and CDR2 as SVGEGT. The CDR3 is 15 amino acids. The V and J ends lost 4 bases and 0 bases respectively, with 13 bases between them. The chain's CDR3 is CASSSSRPISYEQYF. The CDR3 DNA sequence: TGTGCCAGCAGTTCGTCGAGACCGATCTCCTACGAGCAGTACTTC.

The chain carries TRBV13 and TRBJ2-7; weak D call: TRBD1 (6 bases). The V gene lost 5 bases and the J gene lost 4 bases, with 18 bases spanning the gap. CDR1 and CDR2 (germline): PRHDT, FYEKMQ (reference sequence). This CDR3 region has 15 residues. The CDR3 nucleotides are TGTGCCAGCAGCCCGGGCCGGGACATAATTTACGAGCAGTACTTC. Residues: CASSPGRDIIYEQYF.

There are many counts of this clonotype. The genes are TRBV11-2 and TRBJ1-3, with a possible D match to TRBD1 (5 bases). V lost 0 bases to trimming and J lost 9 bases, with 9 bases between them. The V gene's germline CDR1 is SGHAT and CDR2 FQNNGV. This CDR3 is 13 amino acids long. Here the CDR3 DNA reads TGTGCCAGCAGCTTAGAACCCGGGGGCACCATATATTTT. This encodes CASSLEPGGTIYF.

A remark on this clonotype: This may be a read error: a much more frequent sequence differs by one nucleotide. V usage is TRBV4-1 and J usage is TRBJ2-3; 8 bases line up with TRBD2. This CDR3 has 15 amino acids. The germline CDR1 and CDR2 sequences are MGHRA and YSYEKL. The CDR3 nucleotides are TGCGCCAGCAGCCAAGAGAGCGGGGGCACAGATGCGCAGTATTTT. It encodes CASSQESGGTDAQYF.

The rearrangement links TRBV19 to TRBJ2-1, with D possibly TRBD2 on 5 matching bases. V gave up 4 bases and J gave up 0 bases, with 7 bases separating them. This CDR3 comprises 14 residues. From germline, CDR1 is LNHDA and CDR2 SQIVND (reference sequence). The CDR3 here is CASSRESSYNEQFF. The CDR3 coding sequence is TGTGCCAGTAGTAGGGAGAGCTCCTACAATGAGCAGTTCTTC.

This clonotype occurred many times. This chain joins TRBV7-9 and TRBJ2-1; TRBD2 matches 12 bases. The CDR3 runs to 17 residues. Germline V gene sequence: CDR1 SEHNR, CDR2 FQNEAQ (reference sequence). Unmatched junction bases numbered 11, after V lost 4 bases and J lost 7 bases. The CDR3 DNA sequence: TGTGCCAGCAGCTCACGACTAGCGGGAGTGACGGGGAATGAGCAGTTCTTC. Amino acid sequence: CASSSRLAGVTGNEQFF.

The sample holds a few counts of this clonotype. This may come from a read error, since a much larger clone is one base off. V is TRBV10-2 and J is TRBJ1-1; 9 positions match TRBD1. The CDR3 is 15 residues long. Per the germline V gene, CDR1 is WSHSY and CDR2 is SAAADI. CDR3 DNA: TGCGCCAGCAGTACAGGGGGCAGGATGAACACTGAAGCTTCCTTT. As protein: CASSTGGRMNTEASF.

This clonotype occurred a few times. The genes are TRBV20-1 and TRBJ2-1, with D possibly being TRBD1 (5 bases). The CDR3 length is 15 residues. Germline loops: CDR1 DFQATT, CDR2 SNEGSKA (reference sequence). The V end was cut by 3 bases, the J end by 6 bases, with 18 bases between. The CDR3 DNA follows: TGCAGTGCTAGCCCCGAGGACACGTCAGGCAATGAGCAGTTCTTC. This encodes CSASPEDTSGNEQFF.

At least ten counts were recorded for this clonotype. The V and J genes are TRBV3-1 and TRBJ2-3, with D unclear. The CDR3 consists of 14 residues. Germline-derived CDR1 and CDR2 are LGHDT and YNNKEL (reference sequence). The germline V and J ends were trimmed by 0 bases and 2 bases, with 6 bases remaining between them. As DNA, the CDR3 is TGTGCCAGCAGCCAAGATTACCTCACAGATACGCAGTATTTT. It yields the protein CASSQDYLTDTQYF.

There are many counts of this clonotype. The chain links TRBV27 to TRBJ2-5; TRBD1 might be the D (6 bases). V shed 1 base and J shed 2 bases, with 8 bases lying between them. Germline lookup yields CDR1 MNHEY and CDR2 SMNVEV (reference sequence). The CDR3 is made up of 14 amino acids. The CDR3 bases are TGTGCCAGCAGTTTATGGCAGGGGCAAGAGACCCAGTACTTC. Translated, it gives CASSLWQGQETQYF.

The CDR3 protein is CASSPWTSGDEQYF. The CDR3 DNA reads as TGTGCCAGCAGCCCCTGGACTAGCGGGGACGAGCAGTACTTC. The gene calls are TRBV7-6 and TRBJ2-7; 12 bases map to TRBD2. CDR1 is SGHVS, CDR2 FNYEAQ, per germline. The J segment lost 5 bases and the V segment lost 5 bases, leaving 4 bases of the junction unmatched. The CDR3 runs to 14 residues.

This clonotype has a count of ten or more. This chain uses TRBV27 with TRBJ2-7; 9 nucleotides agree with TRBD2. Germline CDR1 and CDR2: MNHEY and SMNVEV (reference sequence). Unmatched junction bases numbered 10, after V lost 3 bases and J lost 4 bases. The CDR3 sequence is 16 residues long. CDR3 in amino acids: CASSFQGARGGYEQYF. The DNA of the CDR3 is TGTGCCAGCAGTTTTCAAGGTGCGCGGGGGGGTTACGAGCAGTACTTC.

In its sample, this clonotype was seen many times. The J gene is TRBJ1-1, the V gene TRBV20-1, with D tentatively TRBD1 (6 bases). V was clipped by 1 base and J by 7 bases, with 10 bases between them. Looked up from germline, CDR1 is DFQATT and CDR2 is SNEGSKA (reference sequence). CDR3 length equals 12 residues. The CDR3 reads CSARGDTGEAFF. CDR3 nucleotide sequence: TGCAGTGCTAGAGGGGACACCGGTGAAGCTTTCTTT.

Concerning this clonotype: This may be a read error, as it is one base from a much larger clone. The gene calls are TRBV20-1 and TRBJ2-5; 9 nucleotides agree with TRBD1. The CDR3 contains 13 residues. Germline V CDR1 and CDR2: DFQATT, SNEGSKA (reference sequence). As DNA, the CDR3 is TGCGGTGCAAGACAGGGGGTTCAAGAGACCCAGTACTTC. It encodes CGARQGVQETQYF.

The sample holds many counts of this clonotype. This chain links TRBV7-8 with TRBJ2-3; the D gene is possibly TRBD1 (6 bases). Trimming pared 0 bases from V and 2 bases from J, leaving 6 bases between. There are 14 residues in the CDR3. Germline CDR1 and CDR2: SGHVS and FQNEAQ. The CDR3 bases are TGTGCCAGCAGCTTAGCGGGGGCCACAGATACGCAGTATTTT. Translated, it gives CASSLAGATDTQYF.

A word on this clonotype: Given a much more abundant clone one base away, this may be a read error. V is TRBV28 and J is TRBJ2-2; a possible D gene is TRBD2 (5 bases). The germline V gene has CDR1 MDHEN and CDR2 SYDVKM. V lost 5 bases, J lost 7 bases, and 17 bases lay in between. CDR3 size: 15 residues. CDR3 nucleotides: TGTGCCAGCAGTACGATTCGCGGACTCTACGGGGAGCTGTTTTTT. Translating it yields CASSTIRGLYGELFF.

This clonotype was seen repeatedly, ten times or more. This CDR3 is CASFGAPSYEQYF. The CDR3 DNA reads as TGTGCCAGTTTCGGTGCACCTTCCTACGAGCAGTACTTC. The V call is TRBV19, the J call TRBJ2-7, with D hard to call. The germline gives CDR1 LNHDA, CDR2 SQIVND (reference sequence). Trimming removed 8 bases at V and 1 base at J, with 12 bases between. The CDR3 length is 13 residues. The variable domain in full, with the rest retrieved from reference TRBV19 and TRBJ2-7, is DGGITQSPKYLFRKEGQNVTLSCEQNLNHDAMYWYRQDPGQGLRLIYYSQIVNDFQKGDIAEGYSVSREKKESFPLTVTSAQKNPTAFYLCASFGAPSYEQYFGPGTRLTVT.